Listed below are T cell receptor beta chains from one sample, sequenced in a study of cytomegalovirus exposure and HLA in healthy donors. The protocol was immunoSEQ multiplex PCR, while the TCRdb copy is restricted to in-frame clones and leaves out a portion. The data hold more than 150,000 clones, with about 86% observed a single time. The sequenced sample was PBMCs. The source of these receptors is a woman aged 18-35 years in good health and CMV-seropositive. Both conserved end residues are part of each CDR3. Each record gives: clone size, V gene, D gene, J gene, CDR3 protein, CDR3 DNA. A D gene is named only where the DNA matches it firmly. Rows may omit the clone size; those that give it use once, few, many or a size class.

clone size: .
V gene: TRBV27
D gene: .
J gene: TRBJ1-1
CDR3 protein: CASSWGGTEAFF
CDR3 DNA: TGTGCCAGCAGTTGGGGGGGGACTGAAGCTTTCTTT

clone size: .
V gene: TRBV11-2
D gene: .
J gene: TRBJ1-1
CDR3 protein: CASRLRVYEAFF
CDR3 DNA: TGTGCCAGCAGACTCCGGGTGTATGAAGCTTTCTTT

clone size: few
V gene: TRBV18
D gene: TRBD2
J gene: TRBJ2-3
CDR3 protein: CASSPPLAGAHQDTQYF
CDR3 DNA: TGTGCCAGCTCACCACCGCTAGCGGGGGCCCATCAAGATACGCAGTATTTT

clone size: .
V gene: TRBV6-5
D gene: .
J gene: TRBJ2-2
CDR3 protein: CASSPPNTGELFF
CDR3 DNA: TGTGCCAGCAGTCCTCCGAACACCGGGGAGCTGTTTTTT

clone size: .
V gene: TRBV2
D gene: .
J gene: TRBJ1-1
CDR3 protein: CASSEVPGFVSGTEAFF
CDR3 DNA: TGTGCCAGCAGTGAAGTCCCGGGGTTTGTGAGCGGCACTGAAGCTTTCTTT

clone size: .
V gene: TRBV7-9
D gene: .
J gene: TRBJ2-5
CDR3 protein: CASSLDGLTMETQYF
CDR3 DNA: TGTGCCAGCAGCTTAGACGGTCTTACGATGGAGACCCAGTACTTC

clone size: .
V gene: TRBV11-2
D gene: TRBD2
J gene: TRBJ2-3
CDR3 protein: CASSLALAGTDTQYF
CDR3 DNA: TGTGCCAGCAGCTTAGCGCTAGCGGGCACAGATACGCAGTATTTT

clone size: .
V gene: TRBV9
D gene: TRBD2
J gene: TRBJ2-1
CDR3 protein: CASSVLASGSYNEQFF
CDR3 DNA: TGTGCCAGCAGCGTTTTGGCTAGCGGATCATACAATGAGCAGTTCTTC

clone size: .
V gene: TRBV5-1
D gene: TRBD1
J gene: TRBJ2-1
CDR3 protein: CASSLGQGATNEQFF
CDR3 DNA: TGCGCCAGCAGCTTAGGACAGGGGGCGACCAATGAGCAGTTCTTC

clone size: .
V gene: TRBV5-5
D gene: TRBD1
J gene: TRBJ1-4
CDR3 protein: CASSLEGGHEKLFF
CDR3 DNA: TGTGCCAGCAGCTTGGAAGGGGGCCATGAAAAACTGTTTTTT

clone size: .
V gene: TRBV4-1
D gene: TRBD1
J gene: TRBJ1-1
CDR3 protein: CASSQLPGQMNTEAFF
CDR3 DNA: TGCGCCAGCAGCCAATTACCGGGACAGATGAACACTGAAGCTTTCTTT

clone size: few
V gene: TRBV6-1
D gene: TRBD1
J gene: TRBJ1-4
CDR3 protein: CASRDTGGDEKLFF
CDR3 DNA: TGTGCCAGCAGGGACACAGGGGGGGATGAAAAACTGTTTTTT

clone size: .
V gene: TRBV7-2
D gene: .
J gene: TRBJ2-1
CDR3 protein: CASNALATAFGNEQFF
CDR3 DNA: TGTGCCAGCAACGCCCTCGCGACAGCCTTTGGCAATGAGCAGTTCTTC

clone size: .
V gene: TRBV7-3
D gene: .
J gene: TRBJ1-2
CDR3 protein: CASSLGGGNYGYTF
CDR3 DNA: TGTGCCAGCAGCTTAGGTGGCGGTAACTATGGCTACACCTTC

clone size: .
V gene: TRBV19
D gene: .
J gene: TRBJ2-5
CDR3 protein: CASSISRGETQYF
CDR3 DNA: TGTGCCAGTAGTATAAGTCGGGGGGAGACCCAGTACTTC

clone size: .
V gene: TRBV10-3
D gene: TRBD1
J gene: TRBJ2-1
CDR3 protein: CAISESGQDKQGAYEQFF
CDR3 DNA: TGTGCCATCAGTGAGTCGGGCCAGGACAAACAGGGGGCGTATGAGCAGTTCTTC

clone size: .
V gene: TRBV27
D gene: .
J gene: TRBJ2-3
CDR3 protein: CASSLSRMVGGTDTQYF
CDR3 DNA: TGTGCCAGCAGTTTATCGAGGATGGTGGGGGGAACAGATACGCAGTATTTT

clone size: few
V gene: TRBV7-9
D gene: .
J gene: TRBJ1-4
CDR3 protein: CASSFQGGKLFF
CDR3 DNA: TGTGCCAGCAGCTTCCAGGGCGGAAAACTGTTTTTT

clone size: .
V gene: TRBV7-9
D gene: .
J gene: TRBJ2-3
CDR3 protein: CASSLRSGEDTQYF
CDR3 DNA: TGTGCCAGCAGCTTACGTTCCGGGGAAGATACGCAGTATTTT

clone size: .
V gene: TRBV5-1
D gene: TRBD1
J gene: TRBJ2-1
CDR3 protein: CASSPGQVYNEQFF
CDR3 DNA: TGCGCCAGCAGCCCGGGACAGGTCTACAATGAGCAGTTCTTC

clone size: .
V gene: TRBV28
D gene: TRBD2
J gene: TRBJ2-1
CDR3 protein: CASSPGTSLYNEQFF
CDR3 DNA: TGTGCCAGCAGTCCCGGGACTAGCCTCTACAATGAGCAGTTCTTC

clone size: .
V gene: TRBV7-2
D gene: TRBD2
J gene: TRBJ2-2
CDR3 protein: CASSLVFSGGLNTGELFF
CDR3 DNA: TGTGCCAGCAGCTTAGTGTTTAGCGGGGGATTGAACACCGGGGAGCTGTTTTTT

clone size: .
V gene: TRBV7-2
D gene: .
J gene: TRBJ2-1
CDR3 protein: CASSLEGFNEQFF
CDR3 DNA: TGTGCCAGCAGCTTGGAGGGGTTCAATGAGCAGTTCTTC

clone size: once
V gene: TRBV6-5
D gene: .
J gene: TRBJ1-1
CDR3 protein: CATSGLRNTEAFF
CDR3 DNA: TGTGCCACCAGTGGACTCCGGAACACTGAAGCTTTCTTT

clone size: .
V gene: TRBV29-1
D gene: .
J gene: TRBJ2-6
CDR3 protein: CSVTGTSGANVLTF
CDR3 DNA: TGCAGCGTCACAGGGACCTCTGGGGCCAACGTCCTGACTTTC

clone size: .
V gene: TRBV27
D gene: TRBD2
J gene: TRBJ2-1
CDR3 protein: CASIGLAGRGPNEQFF
CDR3 DNA: TGTGCCAGTATTGGACTAGCGGGGAGGGGCCCCAATGAGCAGTTCTTC

clone size: .
V gene: TRBV28
D gene: TRBD1
J gene: TRBJ1-2
CDR3 protein: CASSGTGGSNYGYTF
CDR3 DNA: TGTGCCAGCAGTGGGACAGGGGGCAGTAACTATGGCTACACCTTC

clone size: .
V gene: TRBV11-2
D gene: TRBD2
J gene: TRBJ2-3
CDR3 protein: CASSGKEAGVGDTQYF
CDR3 DNA: TGTGCCAGCAGCGGAAAGGAAGCGGGGGTAGGAGATACGCAGTATTTT

clone size: .
V gene: TRBV18
D gene: .
J gene: TRBJ2-3
CDR3 protein: CASSPPYSPGDTQYF
CDR3 DNA: TGTGCCAGCTCACCACCGTACAGCCCCGGAGATACGCAGTATTTT

clone size: .
V gene: TRBV25-1
D gene: .
J gene: TRBJ2-2
CDR3 protein: CASSDPAQGNTGELFF
CDR3 DNA: TGTGCCAGCAGTGATCCGGCCCAGGGCAACACCGGGGAGCTGTTTTTT

clone size: .
V gene: TRBV14
D gene: .
J gene: TRBJ1-5
CDR3 protein: CASSQSNSNQPQHF
CDR3 DNA: TGTGCCAGCAGCCAGAGTAATAGCAATCAGCCCCAGCATTTT

clone size: once
V gene: TRBV10-3
D gene: .
J gene: TRBJ2-7
CDR3 protein: CAISNRGGRDEQYF
CDR3 DNA: TGTGCCATCAGCAACAGGGGGGGTCGGGACGAGCAGTACTTC

clone size: .
V gene: TRBV6-1
D gene: .
J gene: TRBJ2-1
CDR3 protein: CASRRDTSYNEQFF
CDR3 DNA: TGTGCCAGCAGGAGGGACACTTCCTACAATGAGCAGTTCTTC

clone size: .
V gene: TRBV27
D gene: .
J gene: TRBJ1-1
CDR3 protein: CASSEAKGGAGEAFF
CDR3 DNA: TGTGCCAGCAGTGAAGCGAAGGGGGGGGCAGGTGAAGCTTTCTTT

clone size: once
V gene: TRBV6-5
D gene: .
J gene: TRBJ1-3
CDR3 protein: CASRGGDGNTIYF
CDR3 DNA: TGTGCCAGCCGGGGTGGCGACGGAAACACCATATATTTT

clone size: .
V gene: TRBV5-1
D gene: TRBD1
J gene: TRBJ1-6
CDR3 protein: CASSLAGTVYNSPLHF
CDR3 DNA: TGCGCCAGCAGCTTGGCCGGGACAGTCTATAATTCACCCCTCCACTTT

clone size: .
V gene: TRBV28
D gene: .
J gene: TRBJ1-5
CDR3 protein: CASKESEQPQHF
CDR3 DNA: TGTGCCAGCAAGGAGAGTGAACAGCCCCAGCATTTT

clone size: once
V gene: TRBV11-3
D gene: TRBD1
J gene: TRBJ2-6
CDR3 protein: CASSSKGQGGSGANVLTF
CDR3 DNA: TGTGCCAGCAGCTCTAAAGGACAGGGGGGTTCCGGGGCCAACGTCCTGACTTTC

clone size: .
V gene: TRBV28
D gene: .
J gene: TRBJ2-7
CDR3 protein: CASSGPGLSYEQYF
CDR3 DNA: TGTGCCAGCAGTGGTCCCGGTCTCTCCTACGAGCAGTACTTC

clone size: .
V gene: TRBV14
D gene: TRBD1
J gene: TRBJ1-6
CDR3 protein: CASSQEGAGGNSPLHF
CDR3 DNA: TGTGCCAGCAGCCAAGAGGGTGCAGGGGGTAATTCACCCCTCCACTTT

clone size: .
V gene: TRBV27
D gene: TRBD1
J gene: TRBJ1-1
CDR3 protein: CASRKSSRQGYTEAFF
CDR3 DNA: TGTGCCAGCAGGAAATCCTCTCGACAGGGCTACACTGAAGCTTTCTTT

clone size: .
V gene: TRBV11-2
D gene: .
J gene: TRBJ2-6
CDR3 protein: CASSLRPQGLANVLTF
CDR3 DNA: TGTGCCAGCAGCTTACGACCCCAGGGACTGGCCAACGTCCTGACTTTC

clone size: once
V gene: TRBV28
D gene: .
J gene: TRBJ2-7
CDR3 protein: CASRTSYEQYF
CDR3 DNA: TGTGCCAGCAGAACAAGCTACGAGCAGTACTTC

clone size: .
V gene: TRBV23-1
D gene: TRBD1
J gene: TRBJ1-2
CDR3 protein: CASSQSTPTGVSFYGYTF
CDR3 DNA: TGCGCCAGCAGTCAATCTACACCGACAGGGGTGTCCTTCTATGGCTACACCTTC

clone size: once
V gene: TRBV4-2
D gene: TRBD1
J gene: TRBJ1-4
CDR3 protein: CASSLGQPTPNEKLFF
CDR3 DNA: TGTGCCAGCAGCCTGGGACAGCCTACCCCAAATGAAAAACTGTTTTTT

clone size: .
V gene: TRBV14
D gene: .
J gene: TRBJ1-1
CDR3 protein: CASSPKGGLTEAFF
CDR3 DNA: TGTGCCAGCAGCCCGAAGGGGGGGCTCACTGAAGCTTTCTTT

clone size: .
V gene: TRBV2
D gene: .
J gene: TRBJ1-2
CDR3 protein: CASRADSPYGYTF
CDR3 DNA: TGTGCCAGCAGGGCGGACAGTCCCTATGGCTACACCTTC

clone size: .
V gene: TRBV27
D gene: TRBD2
J gene: TRBJ2-5
CDR3 protein: CASSPGLPRETQYF
CDR3 DNA: TGTGCCAGCAGCCCGGGACTACCCCGAGAGACCCAGTACTTC

clone size: .
V gene: TRBV25-1
D gene: TRBD2
J gene: TRBJ2-1
CDR3 protein: CASETSIYNEQFF
CDR3 DNA: TGTGCCAGCGAGACTAGCATCTACAATGAGCAGTTCTTC

clone size: .
V gene: TRBV5-1
D gene: TRBD1
J gene: TRBJ2-3
CDR3 protein: CASSLEGAWADTQYF
CDR3 DNA: TGCGCCAGCAGCTTGGAGGGGGCATGGGCAGATACGCAGTATTTT

clone size: .
V gene: TRBV6-5
D gene: TRBD1
J gene: TRBJ1-2
CDR3 protein: CASSFLQGAQSGYTF
CDR3 DNA: TGTGCCAGCAGTTTTTTACAGGGGGCTCAAAGTGGCTACACCTTC

clone size: few
V gene: TRBV5-4
D gene: .
J gene: TRBJ1-3
CDR3 protein: CASSSRSGNTIYF
CDR3 DNA: TGTGCCAGCAGCTCCCGGTCTGGAAACACCATATATTTT

clone size: .
V gene: TRBV5-4
D gene: TRBD2
J gene: TRBJ2-5
CDR3 protein: CASSLQLAGVETQYF
CDR3 DNA: TGTGCCAGCAGCTTGCAACTAGCGGGGGTCGAGACCCAGTACTTC

clone size: .
V gene: TRBV9
D gene: TRBD1
J gene: TRBJ2-1
CDR3 protein: CASSGSGTALYNEQFF
CDR3 DNA: TGTGCCAGCAGCGGATCCGGGACAGCCCTCTACAATGAGCAGTTCTTC

clone size: once
V gene: TRBV2
D gene: TRBD1
J gene: TRBJ2-4
CDR3 protein: CASSADRGAKNIQYF
CDR3 DNA: TGTGCCAGCAGTGCCGACAGGGGAGCCAAAAACATTCAGTACTTC

clone size: .
V gene: TRBV19
D gene: .
J gene: TRBJ1-2
CDR3 protein: CASSIEAETNYGYTF
CDR3 DNA: TGTGCCAGTAGTATAGAGGCAGAAACTAACTATGGCTACACCTTC

clone size: .
V gene: TRBV19
D gene: TRBD2
J gene: TRBJ2-3
CDR3 protein: CASRLAGGYSTDTQYF
CDR3 DNA: TGTGCCAGTAGGTTAGCGGGGGGCTATTCCACAGATACGCAGTATTTT

clone size: .
V gene: TRBV5-1
D gene: TRBD2
J gene: TRBJ2-1
CDR3 protein: CASSLVLKRGAYNEQFF
CDR3 DNA: TGCGCCAGCAGCTTGGTCCTTAAGCGGGGGGCCTACAATGAGCAGTTCTTC

clone size: .
V gene: TRBV29-1
D gene: .
J gene: TRBJ2-1
CDR3 protein: CSAGSQEGWDNEQFF
CDR3 DNA: TGCAGCGCTGGGTCACAGGAGGGATGGGACAATGAGCAGTTCTTC